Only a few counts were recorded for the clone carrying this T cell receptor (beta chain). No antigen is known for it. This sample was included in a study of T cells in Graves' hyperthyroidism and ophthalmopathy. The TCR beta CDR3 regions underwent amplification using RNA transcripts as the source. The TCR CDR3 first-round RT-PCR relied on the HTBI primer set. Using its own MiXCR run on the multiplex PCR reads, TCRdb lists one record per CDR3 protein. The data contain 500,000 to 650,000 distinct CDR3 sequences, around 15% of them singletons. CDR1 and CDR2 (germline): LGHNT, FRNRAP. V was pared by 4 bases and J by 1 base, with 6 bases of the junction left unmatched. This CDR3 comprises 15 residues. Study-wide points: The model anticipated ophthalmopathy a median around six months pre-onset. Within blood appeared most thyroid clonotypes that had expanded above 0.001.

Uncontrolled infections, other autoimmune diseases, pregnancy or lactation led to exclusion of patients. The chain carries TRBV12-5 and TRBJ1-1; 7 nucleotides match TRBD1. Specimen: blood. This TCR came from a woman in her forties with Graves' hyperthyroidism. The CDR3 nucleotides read TGTGCTAGTGGTTCGGCGACAGGGACGAACACTGAAGCTTTCTTT. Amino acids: CASGSATGTNTEAFF.